This is a list of T cell receptor beta chains from one sample in a study of blood T cells in healthy people across ages. In TCRdb, the 5' RACE reads were re-called with MiXCR into one record per CDR3 protein. Among a few hundred thousand distinct CDR3 sequences listed, roughly 28% were seen once. Sample: blood. Receptors originate from a woman in her seventies in good health. CDR3s include the opening cysteine and the closing phenylalanine or tryptophan. Each record gives: CDR3 protein, V gene, clone size, D gene, J gene. D genes are given only for firm matches. A clone size is listed for some rows: how often the clone was seen (once, few, many), or a class if it is expanded.

cdr3_aa: CASSSRPGPENTEAFF
v_call: TRBV18
clone_size: NA
d_call: NA
j_call: TRBJ1-1

cdr3_aa: CASSFRGQEFF
v_call: TRBV12-3/TRBV12-4
clone_size: NA
d_call: TRBD1
j_call: TRBJ2-1

cdr3_aa: CASSLDPFGLEAFF
v_call: TRBV11-2
clone_size: NA
d_call: NA
j_call: TRBJ1-1

cdr3_aa: CSARGVSSYEQYF
v_call: TRBV20-1
clone_size: NA
d_call: NA
j_call: TRBJ2-7

cdr3_aa: CSAGLPGTGGETQYF
v_call: TRBV20-1
clone_size: few
d_call: TRBD1
j_call: TRBJ2-5

cdr3_aa: CASSPGLYQETLHF
v_call: TRBV7-7
clone_size: few
d_call: NA
j_call: TRBJ2-5

cdr3_aa: CASSPRSSGGSTDTQYF
v_call: TRBV7-9
clone_size: NA
d_call: TRBD2
j_call: TRBJ2-3

cdr3_aa: CSARLPGQGAVGVTF
v_call: TRBV20-1
clone_size: NA
d_call: TRBD1
j_call: TRBJ1-2

cdr3_aa: CASSLGTILETQYF
v_call: TRBV7-2
clone_size: NA
d_call: NA
j_call: TRBJ2-5

cdr3_aa: CASSTGLAATYEQYF
v_call: TRBV12-3/TRBV12-4
clone_size: NA
d_call: TRBD2
j_call: NA

cdr3_aa: CASTRDSTLEQFF
v_call: TRBV7-9
clone_size: few
d_call: TRBD1
j_call: TRBJ2-1

cdr3_aa: CASSLDSNIEGYEQYF
v_call: TRBV5-1
clone_size: NA
d_call: NA
j_call: TRBJ2-7

cdr3_aa: CASSLGSGLAGKYQETQYF
v_call: TRBV6-5
clone_size: NA
d_call: TRBD2
j_call: TRBJ2-5

cdr3_aa: CASSFTGVSTDTQYF
v_call: TRBV7-9
clone_size: few
d_call: NA
j_call: TRBJ2-3

cdr3_aa: CASSATSSPSLTEAFF
v_call: TRBV9
clone_size: NA
d_call: NA
j_call: TRBJ1-1

cdr3_aa: CTSSRGTGGMGYTF
v_call: TRBV16
clone_size: NA
d_call: TRBD1
j_call: TRBJ1-2

cdr3_aa: CASSQEGWKNTEAFF
v_call: TRBV14
clone_size: NA
d_call: NA
j_call: TRBJ1-1

cdr3_aa: CASSYFPGPNYGYTF
v_call: TRBV6-6
clone_size: few
d_call: NA
j_call: TRBJ1-2

cdr3_aa: CATSGPVDGRSSGNQPQHF
v_call: TRBV24-1
clone_size: few
d_call: NA
j_call: TRBJ1-5

cdr3_aa: CSARDLLRTSGDNEQFF
v_call: TRBV20-1
clone_size: NA
d_call: TRBD2
j_call: TRBJ2-1

cdr3_aa: CASEGLQETQYF
v_call: TRBV6-2/TRBV6-3
clone_size: NA
d_call: NA
j_call: TRBJ2-5

cdr3_aa: CASSPNRGGQETQYF
v_call: TRBV18
clone_size: NA
d_call: NA
j_call: TRBJ2-5

cdr3_aa: CASSQWDRNIQYF
v_call: TRBV4-1
clone_size: NA
d_call: TRBD1
j_call: TRBJ2-4

cdr3_aa: CASSSQRERYNEQFF
v_call: TRBV7-9
clone_size: NA
d_call: TRBD2
j_call: TRBJ2-1

cdr3_aa: CASSVSATSNEKLFF
v_call: TRBV7-6
clone_size: few
d_call: NA
j_call: TRBJ1-4

cdr3_aa: CASSLGSMDTEAFF
v_call: TRBV7-3
clone_size: few
d_call: NA
j_call: TRBJ1-1

cdr3_aa: CASSLGGVLRTEAFF
v_call: TRBV7-2
clone_size: NA
d_call: NA
j_call: TRBJ1-1

cdr3_aa: CASSVMNEQFF
v_call: TRBV2
clone_size: NA
d_call: NA
j_call: TRBJ2-1

cdr3_aa: CSGSANEKLFF
v_call: TRBV29-1
clone_size: NA
d_call: NA
j_call: TRBJ1-4

cdr3_aa: CASLPSGFNHGYTF
v_call: TRBV25-1
clone_size: NA
d_call: NA
j_call: TRBJ1-2

cdr3_aa: CASSLVLAGVTSYNEQFF
v_call: TRBV5-1
clone_size: many
d_call: TRBD2
j_call: TRBJ2-1

cdr3_aa: CASSLQGKRTDTQYF
v_call: TRBV6-6
clone_size: NA
d_call: NA
j_call: TRBJ2-3

cdr3_aa: CASSLYGQTQETQYF
v_call: TRBV7-2
clone_size: NA
d_call: NA
j_call: TRBJ2-5

cdr3_aa: CASSLVGQGIYEQYF
v_call: TRBV3-1
clone_size: NA
d_call: TRBD1
j_call: TRBJ2-7

cdr3_aa: CATSRRTGPAGTEAFF
v_call: TRBV15
clone_size: NA
d_call: TRBD1
j_call: TRBJ1-1

cdr3_aa: CASLRAGTNEQYF
v_call: TRBV6-2/TRBV6-3
clone_size: NA
d_call: TRBD2
j_call: TRBJ2-7

cdr3_aa: CASSLQGSSYEQYF
v_call: TRBV5-1
clone_size: many
d_call: NA
j_call: TRBJ2-7

cdr3_aa: CASSYQAYEQYF
v_call: TRBV6-2/TRBV6-3
clone_size: NA
d_call: NA
j_call: TRBJ2-7

cdr3_aa: CASLKGRGPYGYTF
v_call: TRBV6-6
clone_size: few
d_call: NA
j_call: TRBJ1-2

cdr3_aa: CASSPEAITGANVLTF
v_call: TRBV5-1
clone_size: NA
d_call: NA
j_call: TRBJ2-6

cdr3_aa: CASSWGSGANEQYF
v_call: TRBV5-5
clone_size: NA
d_call: NA
j_call: TRBJ2-7

cdr3_aa: CASSQTGGTEAFF
v_call: TRBV7-3
clone_size: many
d_call: NA
j_call: TRBJ1-1